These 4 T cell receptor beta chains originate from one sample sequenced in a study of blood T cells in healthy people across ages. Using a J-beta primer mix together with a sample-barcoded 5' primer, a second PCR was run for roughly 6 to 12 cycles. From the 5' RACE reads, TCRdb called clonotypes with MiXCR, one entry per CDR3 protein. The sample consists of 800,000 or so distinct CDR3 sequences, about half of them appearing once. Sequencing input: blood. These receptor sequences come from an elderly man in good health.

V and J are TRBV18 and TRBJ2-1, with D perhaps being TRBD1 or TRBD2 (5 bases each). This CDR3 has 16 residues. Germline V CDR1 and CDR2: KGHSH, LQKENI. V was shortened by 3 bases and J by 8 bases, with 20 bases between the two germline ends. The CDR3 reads CASSPPPGTPGHEQFF. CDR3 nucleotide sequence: TGTGCCAGCTCACCGCCCCCGGGGACCCCGGGCCATGAGCAGTTCTTC.

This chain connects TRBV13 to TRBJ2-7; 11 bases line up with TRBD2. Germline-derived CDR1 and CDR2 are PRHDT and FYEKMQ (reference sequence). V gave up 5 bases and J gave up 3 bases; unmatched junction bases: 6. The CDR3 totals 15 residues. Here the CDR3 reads CASSPRLAGHYEQYF. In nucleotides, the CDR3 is TGTGCCAGCAGCCCTCGACTAGCGGGACACTACGAGCAGTACTTC.

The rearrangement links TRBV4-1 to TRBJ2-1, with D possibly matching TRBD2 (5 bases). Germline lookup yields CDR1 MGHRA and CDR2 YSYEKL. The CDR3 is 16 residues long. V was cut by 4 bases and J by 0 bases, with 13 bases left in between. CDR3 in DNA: TGCGCCAGCAGCCCCGACTACGGAAGCTCCTACAATGAGCAGTTCTTC. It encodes CASSPDYGSSYNEQFF.

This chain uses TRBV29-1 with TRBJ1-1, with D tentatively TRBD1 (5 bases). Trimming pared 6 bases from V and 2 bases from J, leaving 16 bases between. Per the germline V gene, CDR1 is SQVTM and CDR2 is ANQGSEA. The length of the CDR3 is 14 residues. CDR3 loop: CSVESAGLNTEAFF. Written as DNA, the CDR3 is TGCAGCGTCGAATCGGCAGGGCTTAACACTGAAGCTTTCTTT.